This T cell receptor (beta chain) was sequenced in a study of blood T cell repertoires in COVID-19. Whole-study context: Samples of COVID-19 (acute and convalescent) were obtained from the United States, Italy and Spain. The cDNA or gDNA used as material had been derived from T cells, B-cell-depleted T cells, or PBMCs.

Authors' analysis steps: Reference gene primer amplification in the assay estimated nucleated cell counts. Profiling relied on immunoSEQ multiplex PCR, and the TCRdb table lists in-frame clones only, not all of them. V and J calls and clone size are those listed in that table; D and trimming were worked out from the DNA. The sample lists tens of thousands of clones, approximately 83% occurring once. V was pared by 6 bases and J by 2 bases, with 13 bases between. There are 14 residues in the CDR3. The germline V gene has CDR1 MNHEY and CDR2 SVGAGI. The receptor was derived from a man older than 75 with active or convalescent COVID-19. V and J are TRBV6-5 and TRBJ1-2; D perhaps matches TRBD1 (6 bases). Input material: peripheral blood. The CDR3 DNA is TGTGCCAGCAGGCTAAGGGGGACGAACTATGGCTACACCTTC. Protein: CASRLRGTNYGYTF.